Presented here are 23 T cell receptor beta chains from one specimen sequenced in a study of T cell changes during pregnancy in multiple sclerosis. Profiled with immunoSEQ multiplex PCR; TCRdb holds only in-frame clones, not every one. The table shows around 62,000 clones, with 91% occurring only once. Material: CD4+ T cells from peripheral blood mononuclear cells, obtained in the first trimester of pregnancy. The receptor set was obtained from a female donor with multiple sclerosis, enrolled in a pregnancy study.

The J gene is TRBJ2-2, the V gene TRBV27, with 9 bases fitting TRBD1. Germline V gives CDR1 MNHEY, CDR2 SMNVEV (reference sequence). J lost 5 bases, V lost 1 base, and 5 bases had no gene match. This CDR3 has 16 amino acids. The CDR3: CASSLFVGTGTGELFF. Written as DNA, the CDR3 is TGTGCCAGCAGTTTATTTGTAGGGACAGGGACCGGGGAGCTGTTTTTT.

CDR3: CASGGIGNTIYF. CDR3 in DNA: TGTGCCAGCGGGGGGATTGGAAACACCATATATTTT. The V call is TRBV5-4, the J call TRBJ1-3, with D perhaps matching TRBD1 (5 bases). This CDR3 region has 12 residues. Germline V gene lookup returns CDR1 SGHNT and CDR2 YYREEE (reference sequence). Trimming took 7 bases from V and 3 from J, leaving 8 bases between them.

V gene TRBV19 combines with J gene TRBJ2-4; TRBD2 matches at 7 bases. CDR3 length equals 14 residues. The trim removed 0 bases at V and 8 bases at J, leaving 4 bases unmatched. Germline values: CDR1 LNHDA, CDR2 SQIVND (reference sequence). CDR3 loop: CASSIEAGTHIQYF. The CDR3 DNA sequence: TGTGCCAGTAGTATAGAAGCGGGAACGCACATTCAGTACTTC.

Here the CDR3 reads CASSHPGTGAYEQYF. The CDR3 DNA is TGTGCCAGCAGCCACCCCGGGACAGGGGCCTACGAGCAGTACTTC. The chain is built from TRBV4-2 and TRBJ2-7; the match to TRBD1 covers 10 bases. Germline CDR1 is LGHNA and CDR2 is YNFKEQ. The CDR3 contains 15 residues. V lost 3 bases, J lost 2 bases, and 4 bases stayed unmatched.

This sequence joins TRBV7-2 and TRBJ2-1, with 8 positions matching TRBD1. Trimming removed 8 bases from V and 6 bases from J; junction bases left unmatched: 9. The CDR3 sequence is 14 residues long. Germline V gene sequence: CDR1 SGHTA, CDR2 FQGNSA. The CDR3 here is CASCRQGFFNEQFF. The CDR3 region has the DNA TGTGCCAGCTGTCGACAGGGGTTTTTCAATGAGCAGTTCTTC.

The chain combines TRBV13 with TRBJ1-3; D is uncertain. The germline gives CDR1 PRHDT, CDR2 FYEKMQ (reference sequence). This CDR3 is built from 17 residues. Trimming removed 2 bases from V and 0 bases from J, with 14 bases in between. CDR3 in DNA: TGTGCCAGCAGCTTATTGGGCCCGGCCCCCTCTGGAAACACCATATATTTT. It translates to CASSLLGPAPSGNTIYF.

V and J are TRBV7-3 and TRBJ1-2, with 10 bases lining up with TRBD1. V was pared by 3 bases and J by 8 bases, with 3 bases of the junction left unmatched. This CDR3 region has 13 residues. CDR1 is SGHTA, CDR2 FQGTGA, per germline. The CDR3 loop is CASSFGTGAGYTF. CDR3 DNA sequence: TGTGCCAGCAGCTTTGGGACAGGGGCAGGCTACACCTTC.

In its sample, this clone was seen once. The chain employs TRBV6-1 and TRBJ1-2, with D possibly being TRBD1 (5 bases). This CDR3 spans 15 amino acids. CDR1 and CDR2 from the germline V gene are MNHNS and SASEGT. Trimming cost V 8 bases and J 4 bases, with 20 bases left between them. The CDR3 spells CASEPGGGAFYGYTF. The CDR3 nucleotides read TGTGCCAGCGAACCCGGCGGCGGGGCCTTCTATGGCTACACCTTC.

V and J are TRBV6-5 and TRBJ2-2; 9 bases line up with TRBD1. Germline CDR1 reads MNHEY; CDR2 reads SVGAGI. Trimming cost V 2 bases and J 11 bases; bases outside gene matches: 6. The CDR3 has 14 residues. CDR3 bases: TGTGCCAGCAGTTACCCCGGGACAGGGAGAGAGCTGTTTTTT. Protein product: CASSYPGTGRELFF.

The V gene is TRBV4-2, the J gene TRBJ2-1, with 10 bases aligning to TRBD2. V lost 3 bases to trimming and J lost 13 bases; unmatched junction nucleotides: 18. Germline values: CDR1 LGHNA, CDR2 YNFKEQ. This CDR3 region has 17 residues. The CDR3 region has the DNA TGTGCCAGCAGCCAGGGGGGCAGCGGGGGGGCTCTTGTAGAACAGTTCTTC. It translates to CASSQGGSGGALVEQFF.

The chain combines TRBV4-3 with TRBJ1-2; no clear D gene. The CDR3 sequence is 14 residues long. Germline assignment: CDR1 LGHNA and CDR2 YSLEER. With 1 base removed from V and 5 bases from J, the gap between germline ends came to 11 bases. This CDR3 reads CASSQGPRTYGYTF. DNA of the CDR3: TGCGCCAGCAGCCAAGGTCCCAGGACTTATGGCTACACCTTC.

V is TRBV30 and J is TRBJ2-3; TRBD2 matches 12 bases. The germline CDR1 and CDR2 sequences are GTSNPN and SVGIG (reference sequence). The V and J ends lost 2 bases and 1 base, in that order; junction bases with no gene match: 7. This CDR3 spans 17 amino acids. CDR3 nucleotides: TGTGCCTGGAGTATTCTAGCGGGGGGGCGGGGCACAGATACGCAGTATTTT. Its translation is CAWSILAGGRGTDTQYF.

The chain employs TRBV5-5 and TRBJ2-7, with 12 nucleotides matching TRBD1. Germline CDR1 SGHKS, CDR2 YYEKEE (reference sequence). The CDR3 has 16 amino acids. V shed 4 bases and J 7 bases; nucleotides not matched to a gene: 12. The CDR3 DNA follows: TGTGCCAGCAGCGGATTGCCGGGACAGGGGGCAAGGGAGCAGTACTTC. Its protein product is CASSGLPGQGAREQYF.

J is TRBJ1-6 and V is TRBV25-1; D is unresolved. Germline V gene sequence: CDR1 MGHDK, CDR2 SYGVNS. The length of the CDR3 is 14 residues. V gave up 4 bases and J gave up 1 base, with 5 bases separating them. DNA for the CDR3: TGTGCCAGCAGTGTCGGGTCCTATAATTCACCCCTCCACTTT. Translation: CASSVGSYNSPLHF. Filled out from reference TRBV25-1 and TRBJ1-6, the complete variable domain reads EADIYQTPRYLVIGTGKKITLECSQTMGHDKMYWYQQDPGMELHLIHYSYGVNSTEKGDLSSESTVSRIRTEHFPLTLESARPSHTSQYLCASSVGSYNSPLHFGNGTRLTVT.

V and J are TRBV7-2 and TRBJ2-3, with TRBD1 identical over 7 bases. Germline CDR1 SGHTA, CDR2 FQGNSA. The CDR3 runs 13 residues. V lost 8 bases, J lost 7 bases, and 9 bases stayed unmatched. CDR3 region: CASRQGVGNTQYF. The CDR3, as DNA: TGTGCCAGCCGCCAGGGGGTAGGGAATACGCAGTATTTT. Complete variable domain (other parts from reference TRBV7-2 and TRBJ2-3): GAGVSQSPSNKVTEKGKDVELRCDPISGHTALYWYRQSLGQGLEFLIYFQGNSAPDKSGLPSDRFSAERTGGSVSTLTIQRTQQEDSAVYLCASRQGVGNTQYFGPGTRLTVL.

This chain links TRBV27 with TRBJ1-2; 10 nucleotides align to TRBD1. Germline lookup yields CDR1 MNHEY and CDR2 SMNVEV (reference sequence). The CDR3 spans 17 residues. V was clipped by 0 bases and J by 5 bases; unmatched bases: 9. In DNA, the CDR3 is TGTGCCAGCAGTTTATCCACGCGACCGGGACAGGGGTATGGCTACACCTTC. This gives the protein CASSLSTRPGQGYGYTF.

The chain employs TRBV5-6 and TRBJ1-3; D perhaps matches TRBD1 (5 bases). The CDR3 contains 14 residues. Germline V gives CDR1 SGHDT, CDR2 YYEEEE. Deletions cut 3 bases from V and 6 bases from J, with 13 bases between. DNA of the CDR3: TGTGCCAGCAGCTCGGGGGGGAACGAAAACACCATATATTTT. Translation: CASSSGGNENTIYF.

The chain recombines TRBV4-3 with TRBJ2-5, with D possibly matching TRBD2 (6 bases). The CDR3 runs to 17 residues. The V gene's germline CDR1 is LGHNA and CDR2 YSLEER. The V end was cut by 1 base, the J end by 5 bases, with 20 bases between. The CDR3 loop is CASSQVGRRDSGETQYF. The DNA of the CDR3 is TGCGCCAGCAGCCAAGTGGGTAGACGGGACTCTGGGGAGACCCAGTACTTC.

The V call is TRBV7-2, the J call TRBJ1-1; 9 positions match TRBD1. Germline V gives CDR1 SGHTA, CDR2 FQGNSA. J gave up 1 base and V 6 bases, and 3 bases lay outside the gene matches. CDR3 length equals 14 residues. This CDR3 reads CASRRQGGNTEAFF. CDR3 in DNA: TGTGCCAGCAGAAGACAGGGGGGGAACACTGAAGCTTTCTTT.

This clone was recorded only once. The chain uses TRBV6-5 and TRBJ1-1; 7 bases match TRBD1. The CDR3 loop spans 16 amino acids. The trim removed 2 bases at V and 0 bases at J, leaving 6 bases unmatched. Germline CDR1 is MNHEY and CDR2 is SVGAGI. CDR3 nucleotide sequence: TGTGCCAGCAGTTACCTACAGGGGATAGTGAACACTGAAGCTTTCTTT. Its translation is CASSYLQGIVNTEAFF.

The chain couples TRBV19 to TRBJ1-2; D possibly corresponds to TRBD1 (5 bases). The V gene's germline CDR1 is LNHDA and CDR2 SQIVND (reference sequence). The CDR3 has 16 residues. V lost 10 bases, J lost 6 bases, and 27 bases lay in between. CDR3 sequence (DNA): TGTGCCACTTCGAGGGAGGGGACGGCTCGACTTAATGGCTACACCTTC. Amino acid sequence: CATSREGTARLNGYTF.

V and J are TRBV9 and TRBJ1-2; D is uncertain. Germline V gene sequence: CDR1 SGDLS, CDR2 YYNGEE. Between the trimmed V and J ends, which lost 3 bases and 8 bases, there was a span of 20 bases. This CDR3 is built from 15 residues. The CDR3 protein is CASSAAVNRPRGYTF. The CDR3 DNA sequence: TGTGCCAGCAGCGCAGCAGTGAATCGGCCGCGGGGCTACACCTTC.

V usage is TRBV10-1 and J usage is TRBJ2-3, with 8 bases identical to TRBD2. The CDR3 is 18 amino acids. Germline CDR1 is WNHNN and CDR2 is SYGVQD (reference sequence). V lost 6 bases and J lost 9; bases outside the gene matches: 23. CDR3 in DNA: TGCGCCAGCAGGGGATGTGTATGGCTAGCGGGTCCGTTGGGCACGCAGTATTTT. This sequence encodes CASRGCVWLAGPLGTQYF.